Following are 14 T cell receptor beta chains from one sample sequenced in a study of blood T cell repertoires in COVID-19. Sequencing was performed with immunoSEQ multiplex PCR; in TCRdb, only in-frame clones are kept and a portion is missing. The sample has 77,000 or so clones, 74% seen once. The sequenced material came from peripheral blood. Receptors were obtained from a human donor with acute or convalescent COVID-19. The donor label of this sample is uncertain.

This clone was observed at least ten times. V usage is TRBV3-1 (or the pseudogene TRBV3-2) and J usage is TRBJ1-5; D call uncertain. The CDR3 runs to 14 residues. CDR1 is LGHDT and CDR2 is YNNKEL in the germline V gene (reference sequence). The V gene lost 0 bases and the J gene lost 0 bases, with 3 bases spanning the gap. The CDR3 DNA reads as TGTGCCAGCAGCCAAGACAATAGCAATCAGCCCCAGCATTTT. Its protein is CASSQDNSNQPQHF.

This rearrangement joins TRBV7-2 to TRBJ2-2; no firm D call. The CDR3 length is 15 residues. Looked up from germline, CDR1 is SGHTA and CDR2 is FQGNSA. Trimming shortened V by 4 bases and J by 8 bases, and 17 bases separated the two germline ends. The CDR3 nucleotides are TGTGCCAGCAGCTCGTTTATAGCCACCGGGGGGGAGCTGTTTTTT. Amino acids: CASSSFIATGGELFF. Filled out from reference TRBV7-2 and TRBJ2-2, the complete variable domain reads GAGVSQSPSNKVTEKGKDVELRCDPISGHTALYWYRQSLGQGLEFLIYFQGNSAPDKSGLPSDRFSAERTGGSVSTLTIQRTQQEDSAVYLCASSSFIATGGELFFGEGSRLTVL.

The chain employs TRBV6-5 and TRBJ1-1, with a possible D match to TRBD1 (6 bases). Looked up from germline, CDR1 is MNHEY and CDR2 is SVGAGI. Trimming pared 6 bases from V and 10 bases from J, leaving 24 bases between. The CDR3 extends over 15 amino acids. CDR3 nucleotide sequence: TGTGCCAGCAGCCGGGCCCGGAGGGGGGGGGAAGGAGCTTTCTTT. Encoded protein: CASSRARRGGEGAFF.

The chain is built from TRBV18 and TRBJ1-2; D is unresolved. The germline CDR1 and CDR2 sequences are KGHSH and LQKENI. V was trimmed by 3 bases and J by 2 bases, leaving 10 bases between them. There are 14 residues in the CDR3. The CDR3 coding sequence is TGTGCCAGCTCACCCCAGCGGGGAAACTATGGCTACACCTTC. Translating it yields CASSPQRGNYGYTF.

V gene TRBV7-8 combines with J gene TRBJ1-2; D perhaps matches TRBD1 (5 bases). There are 15 residues in the CDR3. V gave up 0 bases and J gave up 0 bases, with 8 bases separating them. CDR1 is SGHVS, CDR2 FQNEAQ, per germline. The CDR3 region has the DNA TGTGCCAGCAGCTTAGCTGGGACTGCTAACTATGGCTACACCTTC. This sequence encodes CASSLAGTANYGYTF.

The chain has TRBV19 and TRBJ1-1; 7 bases match TRBD1. This CDR3 spans 13 amino acids. V gave up 7 bases and J gave up 7 bases; unmatched junction bases: 9. CDR1 LNHDA and CDR2 SQIVND come from the germline V gene (reference sequence). Here the CDR3 DNA reads TGTGCCAGTACCTTGAAGGGGGCGGGTGAAGCTTTCTTT. Encoded protein: CASTLKGAGEAFF.

The chain uses TRBV5-4 and TRBJ2-1, with 9 positions matching TRBD1. The CDR3 totals 16 residues. The J segment lost 2 bases and the V segment lost 4 bases, leaving 7 bases of the junction unmatched. Per the germline V gene, CDR1 is SGHNT and CDR2 is YYREEE (reference sequence). CDR3 region: CASSAPGQGTYNEQFF. DNA for the CDR3: TGTGCCAGCAGCGCCCCGGGACAGGGTACCTACAATGAGCAGTTCTTC.

This chain links TRBV24-1 with TRBJ2-2; D might be TRBD2 (6 bases). CDR3 size: 15 residues. CDR1 KGHDR and CDR2 SFDVKD come from the germline V gene. V was clipped by 3 bases and J by 4 bases, with 11 bases between them. The CDR3 region has the DNA TGTGCCACCAGTGATCAGACTAGTGGCACCGGGGAGCTGTTTTTT. It encodes CATSDQTSGTGELFF.

This chain uses TRBV12-5 with TRBJ2-7; 7 nucleotides line up with TRBD2. V dropped 6 bases and J dropped 0; count of bases not matched to a gene: 2. The CDR3 runs to 13 residues. Germline CDR1 is LGHNT and CDR2 is FRNRAP. CDR3 nucleotide sequence: TGTGCTAGTGGCGGGGGGTACTCCTACGAGCAGTACGTC. Amino acid sequence: CASGGGYSYEQYV.

This clone was counted once. V gene TRBV6-2 or TRBV6-3 combines with J gene TRBJ2-4; 7 bases line up with TRBD2. Unmatched junction bases numbered 8, after V lost 0 bases and J lost 3 bases. The CDR3 has 17 amino acids. Germline assignment: CDR1 MNHEY and CDR2 SVGEGT. Written as DNA, the CDR3 is TGTGCCAGCAGTTACTCGACCGCGGGAGCTTACAAAAACATTCAGTACTTC. Translation gives CASSYSTAGAYKNIQYF.

The CDR3, as DNA: TGCGCCAGCAGCCAAGAGATATGGCTGAATGAGCAGTTCTTC. It is translated as CASSQEIWLNEQFF. The J gene is TRBJ2-1, the V gene TRBV4-3; no firm D call. The V gene lost 0 bases and the J gene lost 7 bases, with 10 bases spanning the gap. This CDR3 region has 14 residues. The germline V gene encodes CDR1 LGHNA and CDR2 YSLEER.

This clone occurred a few times. V usage is TRBV10-2 and J usage is TRBJ1-5; a weak D match, TRBD1 (5 bases). Trimming took 7 bases from V and 3 from J, leaving 10 bases between them. The length of the CDR3 is 13 residues. Germline V gene lookup returns CDR1 WSHSY and CDR2 SAAADI. Written as DNA, the CDR3 is TGCGCCAGCACGGGGGAGCTCAATCAGCCCCAGCATTTT. Translation gives CASTGELNQPQHF.

The CDR3 loop reads CATTSGTVETQYF. The CDR3 DNA is TGTGCCACCACGTCCGGGACAGTGGAGACCCAGTACTTC. The chain recombines TRBV15 with TRBJ2-5; 7 bases line up with TRBD1. The ends lost 7 bases at V and 5 bases at J; junction bases unmatched: 7. The CDR3 covers 13 residues. CDR1 and CDR2 from the germline V gene are LNHNV and YYDKDF (reference sequence).

As DNA, the CDR3 is TGTGCCAGTAGGGGGAGGGGCAGGACTGACGAGCAGTACTTC. It yields the protein CASRGRGRTDEQYF. The gene calls are TRBV19 and TRBJ2-7; TRBD2 matches at 7 bases. The CDR3 has 14 residues. Germline V CDR1 and CDR2: LNHDA, SQIVND (reference sequence). J was trimmed by 5 bases and V by 6 bases; bases with no gene match: 10.